These 30 T cell receptor beta chains were sequenced from one sample in a study of T cell changes during pregnancy in multiple sclerosis. This table comes from immunoSEQ multiplex PCR, and its TCRdb copy is limited to in-frame clones, with some not included. The top ten clones hold less than 2.5% of a sample with tens of thousands of clones, approximately 94% of them seen once. The source was peripheral blood, collected in the second trimester of pregnancy. The receptors shown here come from a female donor in good health, enrolled as a control in a pregnancy study.

V gene TRBV6-5 combines with J gene TRBJ2-1; tentatively, D is TRBD2 (5 bases). Germline CDR1 MNHEY, CDR2 SVGAGI. The CDR3 has 16 residues. The V end was cut by 4 bases, the J end by 1 base, with 14 bases between. The CDR3 loop is CASSSSYGESYNEQFF. CDR3 nucleotides: TGTGCCAGCAGTTCCTCTTACGGGGAGTCCTACAATGAGCAGTTCTTC.

The chain carries TRBV19 and TRBJ2-5, with D maybe TRBD2 (6 bases). V was pared by 3 bases and J by 5 bases, with 10 bases between. The V gene's germline CDR1 is LNHDA and CDR2 SQIVND (reference sequence). The CDR3 length is 13 residues. The CDR3 region is CASSIKGRETQYF. In nucleotides, the CDR3 is TGTGCCAGTAGTATTAAAGGGAGGGAGACCCAGTACTTC.

V is TRBV7-2 and J is TRBJ1-1; D is ambiguous. The CDR3 consists of 13 residues. V was shortened by 5 bases and J by 0 bases, with 7 bases between the two germline ends. Germline-derived CDR1 and CDR2 are SGHTA and FQGNSA. The CDR3 DNA reads as TGTGCCAGCAGCGTTACAGTGAACACTGAAGCTTTCTTT. Protein product: CASSVTVNTEAFF.

J is TRBJ2-2 and V is TRBV6-1, with TRBD1 matching over 8 bases. The CDR3 has 15 amino acids. The germline V gene encodes CDR1 MNHNS and CDR2 SASEGT. V gave up 2 bases and J gave up 4 bases; unmatched junction bases: 3. The CDR3 coding sequence is TGTGCCAGCAGTGAAAAGACAGGGGCCACCGGGGAGCTGTTTTTT. Translation: CASSEKTGATGELFF.

The J gene is TRBJ2-2, the V gene TRBV9; tentatively, D is TRBD2 (7 bases). Germline V gives CDR1 SGDLS, CDR2 YYNGEE. The CDR3 consists of 14 residues. Deletions cut 4 bases from V and 5 bases from J, with 12 bases between. As DNA, the CDR3 is TGTGCCAGCAGCTATGGGGGGGCGACCGGGGAGCTGTTTTTT. Its protein is CASSYGGATGELFF.

The chain combines TRBV5-1 with TRBJ2-1; no clear D. Germline lookup yields CDR1 SGHRS and CDR2 YFSETQ. CDR3 length: 12 amino acids. Trimming pared 4 bases from V and 4 bases from J, leaving 6 bases between. CDR3 protein: CASSPEYNEQFF. CDR3 bases: TGCGCCAGCAGCCCAGAATACAATGAGCAGTTCTTC.

V usage is TRBV18 and J usage is TRBJ2-3, with TRBD1 identical over 8 bases. CDR1 and CDR2 (germline): KGHSH, LQKENI. The CDR3 extends over 14 amino acids. V lost 5 bases, J lost 1 base, and 2 bases stayed unmatched. The CDR3 spells CASSTGQGTDTQYF. For the CDR3, the DNA is TGTGCCAGCTCAACGGGACAGGGCACAGATACGCAGTATTTT.

The V and J genes are TRBV20-1 and TRBJ1-2; 7 nucleotides match TRBD1. Germline-derived CDR1 and CDR2 are DFQATT and SNEGSKA (reference sequence). Trimming at V came to 8 bases and at J to 5 bases, leaving 5 bases not matched to a gene. The CDR3 length is 11 residues. The CDR3 here is CSTQGGYGYTF. The CDR3 coding sequence is TGCAGTACTCAGGGGGGATATGGCTACACCTTC.

The chain uses TRBV4-3 and TRBJ2-1; weak D call: TRBD1 (5 bases). Germline V lookup: CDR1 LGHNA, CDR2 YSLEER. V lost 3 bases and J 6 bases, leaving 12 bases between the germline ends. This CDR3 comprises 14 residues. The CDR3 nucleotides read TGCGCCAGCAGCCAGGGGCAGAGAAGCAATGAGCAGTTCTTC. This translates into CASSQGQRSNEQFF.

The chain has TRBV7-9 and TRBJ2-3; a possible D gene is TRBD1 (6 bases). The CDR3 contains 15 residues. Germline lookup yields CDR1 SEHNR and CDR2 FQNEAQ (reference sequence). Trimming shortened V by 1 base and J by 1 base, and 9 bases separated the two germline ends. The DNA for the CDR3 is TGTGCCAGCAGCTTAGACAGGGATGGCACAGATACGCAGTATTTT. Amino acids: CASSLDRDGTDTQYF.

In its sample, this clone was seen a few times. The chain joins TRBV29-1 to TRBJ1-5; no clear D gene. Trimming took off 4 bases at V and 5 bases at J, with 12 bases between the two ends. The V gene's germline CDR1 is SQVTM and CDR2 ANQGSEA. The CDR3 has 13 residues. CDR3 nucleotide sequence: TGCAGCGTTGGCGGGAGACTGGATCAGCCCCAGCATTTT. It is translated as CSVGGRLDQPQHF.

The rearrangement joins TRBV7-2 to TRBJ1-3; no firm D call. V was shortened by 1 base and J by 0 bases, with 19 bases between the two germline ends. The CDR3 has 19 residues. Germline loops: CDR1 SGHTA, CDR2 FQGNSA. The CDR3 bases are TGTGCCAGCAGCTTAGTACCCGGAATGGGAGGATACTCTGGAAACACCATATATTTT. This translates into CASSLVPGMGGYSGNTIYF. The whole variable domain, remainder taken from reference TRBV7-2 and TRBJ1-3, is GAGVSQSPSNKVTEKGKDVELRCDPISGHTALYWYRQSLGQGLEFLIYFQGNSAPDKSGLPSDRFSAERTGGSVSTLTIQRTQQEDSAVYLCASSLVPGMGGYSGNTIYFGEGSWLTVV.

The chain is built from TRBV7-9 and TRBJ2-3; 9 positions match TRBD2. The CDR3 contains 18 residues. V trimming: 7 bases; J trimming: 3 bases; junction bases outside the gene matches: 17. The V gene's germline CDR1 is SEHNR and CDR2 FQNEAQ (reference sequence). The CDR3 reads CASKPPLEGGGATDTQYF. The DNA for the CDR3 is TGTGCCAGCAAACCTCCCCTCGAGGGCGGGGGGGCAACAGATACGCAGTATTTT.

This chain uses TRBV7-2 with TRBJ1-3; D remains ambiguous. Germline V gene sequence: CDR1 SGHTA, CDR2 FQGNSA. The CDR3 is 14 amino acids. Trimming shortened V by 5 bases and J by 0 bases, and 8 bases separated the two germline ends. CDR3 nucleotides: TGTGCCAGCAGCCTCACTAACTCTGGAAACACCATATATTTT. It codes for CASSLTNSGNTIYF.

The chain employs TRBV19 and TRBJ2-1; 10 bases line up with TRBD1. V was clipped by 5 bases and J by 12 bases; unmatched bases: 13. This CDR3 comprises 15 residues. Looked up from germline, CDR1 is LNHDA and CDR2 is SQIVND (reference sequence). CDR3 in amino acids: CASSLPGQGRIRQFF. CDR3 in DNA: TGTGCCAGTAGTTTGCCGGGACAGGGGAGGATTCGGCAGTTCTTC.

The chain has TRBV6-1 and TRBJ1-2; possibly TRBD1 for D (6 bases). V dropped 3 bases and J dropped 6 bases, with 11 bases sitting between them. The CDR3 totals 13 residues. Germline V gene lookup returns CDR1 MNHNS and CDR2 SASEGT. The chain's CDR3 is CASSENRVDGYTF. CDR3 coding DNA: TGTGCCAGCAGTGAGAACAGGGTGGATGGCTACACCTTC.

The V call is TRBV5-1, the J call TRBJ1-1, with D perhaps matching TRBD1 (6 bases). Germline lookup yields CDR1 SGHRS and CDR2 YFSETQ. V was shortened by 4 bases and J by 8 bases, with 24 bases between the two germline ends. CDR3 size: 16 residues. DNA for the CDR3: TGCGCCAGCAGCCCGCGCCGAGGGGGACAACAAGGAGAAGCTTTCTTT. It encodes CASSPRRGGQQGEAFF.

The chain carries TRBV6-5 and TRBJ1-1; D not certain. CDR1 MNHEY and CDR2 SVGAGI come from the germline V gene. The CDR3 is 12 amino acids. V shed 0 bases and J shed 12 bases, with 11 bases lying between them. The CDR3: CASSYSRRETFF. In DNA form, the CDR3 reads TGTGCCAGCAGTTACTCGAGGCGAGAGACTTTCTTT.

V and J are TRBV7-2 and TRBJ1-1; 7 positions match TRBD1. The trim removed 5 bases at V and 3 bases at J, leaving 6 bases unmatched. This CDR3 contains 14 residues. Looked up from germline, CDR1 is SGHTA and CDR2 is FQGNSA. CDR3 in amino acids: CASSPQGRHTEAFF. For the CDR3, the DNA is TGTGCCAGCAGCCCACAGGGGAGGCACACTGAAGCTTTCTTT. Filled out from reference TRBV7-2 and TRBJ1-1, the complete variable domain reads GAGVSQSPSNKVTEKGKDVELRCDPISGHTALYWYRQSLGQGLEFLIYFQGNSAPDKSGLPSDRFSAERTGGSVSTLTIQRTQQEDSAVYLCASSPQGRHTEAFFGQGTRLTVV.

The chain couples TRBV7-2 to TRBJ2-1; D perhaps matches TRBD2 (6 bases). Trimming took 6 bases from V and 8 from J, leaving 14 bases between them. Per germline, CDR1 SGHTA and CDR2 FQGNSA. This CDR3 has 13 residues. The CDR3, as DNA: TGTGCCAGCAGGGGTAGGAGGAGGGATGAGCAGTTCTTC. This translates into CASRGRRRDEQFF.

The chain recombines TRBV28 with TRBJ2-1; D is possibly TRBD2 (6 bases). V lost 5 bases to trimming and J lost 4 bases, with 21 bases between them. The CDR3 runs 17 residues. Looked up from germline, CDR1 is MDHEN and CDR2 is SYDVKM. The CDR3 loop is CASSPDREPLGYNEQFF. CDR3 coding DNA: TGTGCCAGCAGTCCCGACCGGGAGCCATTGGGGTACAATGAGCAGTTCTTC.

CDR3 protein: CATSGALEAFF. CDR3 DNA sequence: TGTGCCACCAGCGGAGCCCTTGAAGCTTTCTTT. The chain is built from TRBV15 and TRBJ1-1, with unresolved D. Germline CDR1 LNHNV, CDR2 YYDKDF (reference sequence). This CDR3 spans 11 amino acids. V lost 5 bases to trimming and J lost 7 bases, with 8 bases between them.

This clone was observed a single time. The chain uses TRBV7-9 and TRBJ2-2; the D gene is possibly TRBD1 (6 bases). Looked up from germline, CDR1 is SEHNR and CDR2 is FQNEAQ (reference sequence). The CDR3 runs 14 residues. V lost 1 base and J lost 14, with 17 bases in between. The CDR3 reads CASSLVTTGDDLFF. The CDR3 DNA sequence: TGTGCCAGCAGCTTAGTCACGACAGGAGACGATCTGTTTTTT.

This clone was recorded only once. The chain has TRBV5-1 and TRBJ2-5; D gene uncertain. There are 12 residues in the CDR3. CDR1 and CDR2 from the germline V gene are SGHRS and YFSETQ. Trimming cost V 4 bases and J 2 bases, with 6 bases left between them. The CDR3 DNA reads as TGCGCCAGCAGCAGACTTCAAGAGACCCAGTACTTC. Translation gives CASSRLQETQYF. Drawing the rest from reference TRBV5-1 and TRBJ2-5, the complete variable domain is KAGVTQTPRYLIKTRGQQVTLSCSPISGHRSVSWYQQTPGQGLQFLFEYFSETQRNKGNFPGRFSGRQFSNSRSEMNVSTLELGDSALYLCASSRLQETQYFGPGTRLLVL.

The table lists this clone with a few counts. The CDR3 bases are TGTGCCAGCAGCCGGACATGGGAAAAACTGTTTTTT. Protein sequence: CASSRTWEKLFF. V is TRBV7-9 and J is TRBJ1-4, with D possibly being TRBD1 (5 bases). CDR3 length equals 12 residues. Trimming took 5 bases from V and 8 from J, leaving 9 bases between them. Germline loops: CDR1 SEHNR, CDR2 FQNEAQ (reference sequence).

This clone appeared once. The chain has TRBV4-3 and TRBJ1-1; 8 positions match TRBD1. CDR3 length: 15 amino acids. The germline CDR1 and CDR2 sequences are LGHNA and YSLEER. V shed 5 bases, J shed 10 bases, and the junction held 15 bases outside the gene matches. The CDR3 reads CASSGSGGARFGAFF. DNA for the CDR3: TGCGCCAGCAGCGGGTCAGGGGGCGCCCGGTTCGGAGCTTTCTTT.

The V call is TRBV19, the J call TRBJ1-2; D may be TRBD1 (5 bases). This CDR3 is built from 13 residues. The germline V gene encodes CDR1 LNHDA and CDR2 SQIVND (reference sequence). V lost 2 bases and J lost 4, with 8 bases in between. CDR3: CASSIPGLYGYTF. The CDR3 nucleotides read TGTGCCAGTAGTATACCAGGGCTCTATGGCTACACCTTC.

The genes are TRBV28 and TRBJ1-5; D perhaps matches TRBD1 (5 bases). The V end was cut by 7 bases, the J end by 3 bases, with 13 bases between. This CDR3 spans 14 amino acids. Germline V lookup: CDR1 MDHEN, CDR2 SYDVKM. The chain's CDR3 is CASTMGGFNQPQHF. Here the CDR3 DNA reads TGTGCCAGCACCATGGGGGGGTTCAATCAGCCCCAGCATTTT.

This clone was recorded once. CDR3 nucleotide sequence: TGTGCCTGTCTTAGGACTAGCGGGGGGGCAGGCGAGCAGTTCTTC. Residues: CACLRTSGGAGEQFF. The V gene is TRBV30, the J gene TRBJ2-1; TRBD2 matches 15 bases. Germline CDR1 GTSNPN, CDR2 SVGIG (reference sequence). The J segment lost 10 bases and the V segment lost 6 bases, leaving 10 bases of the junction unmatched. The length of the CDR3 is 15 residues.

The rearrangement joins TRBV7-2 to TRBJ2-5, with D hard to call. Germline loops: CDR1 SGHTA, CDR2 FQGNSA. This CDR3 contains 16 residues. The V and J ends lost 5 bases and 5 bases respectively, with 21 bases between them. The CDR3 protein is CASSVDPFRVGETQYF. The CDR3 bases are TGTGCCAGCAGCGTAGACCCTTTTCGGGTTGGCGAGACCCAGTACTTC.